Sequencing of this T cell receptor beta chain was carried out in a study of T cells after yellow fever vaccination. Study conclusions and caveats: Across the CD4 and CD8 compartments, a small share of clonotypes was present in both. On re-exposure, the response was weaker but peaked faster, at day 5 versus 15.

As regards this clonotype: Its cognate antigen is unknown.

Germline values: CDR1 MNHEY, CDR2 SVGAGI. The CDR3 sequence is 15 residues long. The V and J ends lost 0 bases and 2 bases respectively, with 11 bases between them. TCRdb ran MiXCR on the 5' RACE reads and lists one entry per CDR3 protein. The sample carries 300,000 to 350,000 distinct CDR3 sequences, roughly 4% recorded once. The source of this sequence is a man younger than 30 who received the YFV17D yellow fever vaccine. Sequenced here: PBMCs, sampled 5 days after the yellow fever booster vaccination. The chain links TRBV6-5 to TRBJ2-7; no clear D gene. The CDR3 sequence: CASSYSHVKPYEQYF. The CDR3 bases are TGTGCCAGCAGTTACTCGCACGTCAAGCCCTACGAGCAGTACTTC.